Listed below are T cell receptor beta chains from one sample, sequenced in a study of blood T cell repertoires in COVID-19. Sequencing was performed with immunoSEQ multiplex PCR; in TCRdb, only in-frame clones are kept and a portion is missing. The sample has 400,000 to 450,000 clones, roughly 90% seen once. The sequencing sample was made of peripheral blood. The receptors come from a woman aged 40 to 50 with COVID-19, enrolled during active disease. Both conserved end residues are part of each CDR3. D genes are given only for firm matches. Only part of the rows carry a size: once, few, many, or a class if the clone is expanded.

clone_size	j_call	d_call	v_call	cdr3_nt	cdr3_aa
-	TRBJ1-1	-	TRBV7-6	TGTGCCAGCAGCTTAGACAAGGCCCGGAGGGCTGAAGCTTTCTTT	CASSLDKARRAEAFF
-	TRBJ1-5	TRBD1	TRBV7-6	TGTGCCAGCAGCTCTGAGTCAGGGGGCTGGGGCAATCAGCCCCAGCATTTT	CASSSESGGWGNQPQHF
-	TRBJ1-6	TRBD1	TRBV30	TGTGCCTGGAGTGTAGGACAGGGCGGGTCACCCCTCCACTTT	CAWSVGQGGSPLHF
-	TRBJ1-3	-	TRBV12-5	TGTGCTAGTGGTTTTCGTAGCTCTGGAAACACCATATATTTT	CASGFRSSGNTIYF
-	TRBJ1-4	-	TRBV19	TGTGCCAGCAGGGGCCCTTCAACTAATGAAAAACTGTTTTTT	CASRGPSTNEKLFF
-	TRBJ2-2	-	TRBV27	TGTGCCAGCAGTTTAGTTAGGACAGCCGGGGAGCTGTTTTTT	CASSLVRTAGELFF
once	TRBJ2-1	-	TRBV5-1	TGCGCCAGCAGCCAACAGGGCTTCCGGGAGCAGTTCTTC	CASSQQGFREQFF
-	TRBJ1-2	TRBD1	TRBV4-1	TGCGCCAGCAGCCAAGTTTTGACAGGGTGGGAGTATGGCTACACCTTC	CASSQVLTGWEYGYTF
-	TRBJ1-4	TRBD1	TRBV19	TGTGCCAGTAGTCCCCGGGACAGGGGGACAACTAATGAAAAACTGTTTTTT	CASSPRDRGTTNEKLFF
-	TRBJ1-2	-	TRBV18	TGTGCCAGCTCACCACAAGGACAGCAAAACTATGGCTACACCTTC	CASSPQGQQNYGYTF
once	TRBJ1-2	TRBD1	TRBV28	TGTGCCAGCGTGGGACAGACATTCAGCTACACCTTC	CASVGQTFSYTF
few	TRBJ1-1	-	TRBV5-1	TGCGCCAGCAGCTATCAGGGTTTGAACACTGAAGCTTTCTTT	CASSYQGLNTEAFF